The T cell receptor beta chain described here comes from a study of blood T cell repertoires in COVID-19. Study overall: The samples span acute and convalescent COVID-19 from the United States, Italy and Spain. PBMCs, B-cell-depleted T cells, or T cells were the source of the cDNA or gDNA that made up the material.

The count of this clone is one. Germline trimming cut 5 bases from V and 8 bases from J; bases unmatched to any gene: 11. The CDR3 has 15 amino acids. The germline V gene has CDR1 SGHAT and CDR2 FQNNGV. Original processing methods: Reference gene primers were amplified, and this amplification served to estimate nucleated cell counts. Profiled with immunoSEQ multiplex PCR; TCRdb holds only in-frame clones, not every one. For V, J and clone size, that table is used; D and trimming come from the DNA. The data show 100,000 to 120,000 clones, less than 85% seen once. V usage is TRBV11-2 and J usage is TRBJ2-1; TRBD1 agrees at 8 bases. Sequencing was performed on peripheral blood. The origin of this receptor is a woman at least 80 years old with acute or convalescent COVID-19. DNA of the CDR3: TGTGCCAGCAGCCCTACAGGGGGTTTTTTAGATGAGCAGTTCTTC. It encodes CASSPTGGFLDEQFF.